This T cell receptor (beta chain) comes out of a study of blood T cell repertoires in COVID-19. Study-level background: T cells, B-cell-depleted T cells, or PBMCs supplied cDNA or gDNA.

V dropped 5 bases and J dropped 6 bases, with 19 bases sitting between them. Germline values: CDR1 MNHEY, CDR2 SVGAGI. This CDR3 is 15 amino acids long. Per the authors' pipeline: Amplification of reference gene primers provided the estimated nucleated cell counts. Repertoires were generated with immunoSEQ multiplex PCR, while TCRdb's copy carries only in-frame clones and drops some. Clone size and V and J calls were adopted from that table, with D and trimming inferred from the DNA. This table holds some 150,000 clones, around nine tenths found once. This clonotype was sampled from a woman in her 40s with acute or convalescent COVID-19. Sequencing input: peripheral blood. The chain links TRBV6-5 to TRBJ1-1, with a weak D call TRBD1 (6 bases). The CDR3 coding sequence is TGTGCCAGCAGTCCCCGAGGGGGAAGTGTACCTGAAGCTTTCTTT. Encoded protein: CASSPRGGSVPEAFF.